The 19 T cell receptor beta chains below were found in one sample sequenced in a study of T cell clones after liver transplantation. Assay: immunoSEQ multiplex PCR; the TCRdb copy retains only in-frame clones and omits some. Seen here are about 80,000 clones, over 80% observed once, and the top ten hold approximately 0.43%. The sample consisted of CD4+ T cells from blood, taken 46 months after liver transplant. These receptors were collected from a human patient who received a liver transplant. The graft donor may have given rise to some T cells.

As for this clone: The same CDR3 is also encoded by other DNA sequences in this sample. The chain carries TRBV19 and TRBJ2-6; no definite D call. The germline V and J ends were trimmed by 1 base and 0 bases, with 4 bases remaining between them. This CDR3 region has 15 residues. CDR1 and CDR2 from the germline V gene are LNHDA and SQIVND (reference sequence). For the CDR3, the DNA is TGTGCCAGTAGTATAGTAACCTCTGGGGCCAACGTCCTGACTTTC. Translated, it gives CASSIVTSGANVLTF. Looking up the rest from reference TRBV19 and TRBJ2-6 gives the full variable domain: DGGITQSPKYLFRKEGQNVTLSCEQNLNHDAMYWYRQDPGQGLRLIYYSQIVNDFQKGDIAEGYSVSREKKESFPLTVTSAQKNPTAFYLCASSIVTSGANVLTFGAGSRLTVL.

CDR3 nucleotide sequence: TGTGCCATCAGTGAGTGGACTCTTAACAATGAGCAGTTCTTC. This codes for CAISEWTLNNEQFF. The chain combines TRBV10-3 with TRBJ2-1, with D perhaps matching TRBD2 (5 bases). Between the trimmed V and J ends, which lost 1 base and 5 bases, there was a span of 9 bases. The CDR3 loop spans 14 amino acids. CDR1 is ENHRY, CDR2 SYGVKD, per germline.

Here the CDR3 DNA reads TGTGCCAGCAGTTACACGGTCGTCGGGACAGGGTCCTACGAGCAGTACTTC. Protein sequence: CASSYTVVGTGSYEQYF. The V and J genes are TRBV27 and TRBJ2-7; TRBD1 matches 9 bases. V dropped 4 bases and J dropped 1; count of bases not matched to a gene: 11. The CDR3 runs to 17 residues. Per the germline V gene, CDR1 is MNHEY and CDR2 is SMNVEV (reference sequence).

The V call is TRBV7-9, the J call TRBJ1-5; weak D call: TRBD1 (5 bases). The CDR3 is 14 residues long. The V end lost 0 bases, the J end lost 7 bases, and 10 bases lay between the germline ends. Germline V gene sequence: CDR1 SEHNR, CDR2 FQNEAQ (reference sequence). CDR3 loop: CASSLAGGRQPQHF. In DNA, the CDR3 is TGTGCCAGCAGCTTAGCCGGGGGAAGACAGCCCCAGCATTTT.

The rearrangement links TRBV18 to TRBJ2-1; the match to TRBD2 covers 8 bases. The CDR3 is 18 residues long. CDR1 is KGHSH and CDR2 is LQKENI in the germline V gene. J gave up 3 bases and V 2 bases, and 12 bases lay outside the gene matches. CDR3 residues: CASSPSAGEGAGYNEQFF. The CDR3 region has the DNA TGTGCCAGCTCACCATCAGCGGGAGAAGGCGCCGGCTACAATGAGCAGTTCTTC. The entire variable domain, with the rest obtained from reference TRBV18 and TRBJ2-1, is as follows: NAGVMQNPRHLVRRRGQEARLRCSPMKGHSHVYWYRQLPEEGLKFMVYLQKENIIDESGMPKERFSAEFPKEGPSILRIQQVVRGDSAAYFCASSPSAGEGAGYNEQFFGPGTRLTVL.

The chain employs TRBV29-1 and TRBJ2-7; 12 bases align to TRBD2. After removal of 5 bases from V and 1 base from J, the junction contained 9 bases not matched to a gene. CDR1 SQVTM and CDR2 ANQGSEA come from the germline V gene. The CDR3 runs to 16 residues. Written as DNA, the CDR3 is TGCAGCGTTTGGGAGACTAGCGGGGGCCGATCCTACGAGCAGTACTTC. It specifies CSVWETSGGRSYEQYF.

V usage is TRBV5-4 and J usage is TRBJ2-1, with D possibly being TRBD1 or TRBD2 (6 bases each). With 6 bases removed from V and 3 bases from J, the gap between germline ends came to 19 bases. Germline V CDR1 and CDR2: SGHNT, YYREEE (reference sequence). This CDR3 spans 16 amino acids. CDR3 coding DNA: TGTGCCAGCATACAGGGAGGAGACAGCAACTACAATGAGCAGTTCTTC. This gives the protein CASIQGGDSNYNEQFF.

The chain is built from TRBV28 and TRBJ1-1; tentatively, D is TRBD1 (6 bases). CDR1 and CDR2 (germline): MDHEN, SYDVKM. The CDR3 spans 15 residues. The V end was cut by 4 bases, the J end by 2 bases, with 14 bases between. DNA for the CDR3: TGTGCCAGCAGTTCCTTGACAGGAAGCAACACTGAAGCTTTCTTT. This encodes CASSSLTGSNTEAFF.

In this sample, this clone turned up once. The CDR3 loop is CASRITGDDYGYTF. In DNA form, the CDR3 reads TGTGCCAGCAGGATCACAGGGGACGACTATGGCTACACCTTC. V gene TRBV5-6 combines with J gene TRBJ1-2; 7 bases match TRBD1. CDR1 and CDR2 (germline): SGHDT, YYEEEE. The trim removed 5 bases at V and 3 bases at J, leaving 7 bases unmatched. CDR3 length: 14 residues.

V and J are TRBV11-2 and TRBJ2-1; D is ambiguous. CDR3 length: 16 amino acids. The germline gives CDR1 SGHAT, CDR2 FQNNGV. The V and J ends lost 1 base and 6 bases respectively, with 16 bases between them. The CDR3 here is CASSLGERRIGNEQFF. In DNA form, the CDR3 reads TGTGCCAGCAGCTTAGGGGAAAGGAGAATCGGCAATGAGCAGTTCTTC.

CDR3 region: CASSPDGLSNQPQHF. The CDR3 nucleotides are TGTGCCAGCAGCCCTGATGGGCTTAGCAATCAGCCCCAGCATTTT. The rearrangement uses TRBV7-2 and TRBJ1-5, with D uncertain. The CDR3 covers 15 residues. Trimming left V 5 bases short and J 0 bases short, with 11 bases between. CDR1 is SGHTA and CDR2 is FQGNSA in the germline V gene. Complete variable domain (other parts from reference TRBV7-2 and TRBJ1-5): GAGVSQSPSNKVTEKGKDVELRCDPISGHTALYWYRQSLGQGLEFLIYFQGNSAPDKSGLPSDRFSAERTGGSVSTLTIQRTQQEDSAVYLCASSPDGLSNQPQHFGDGTRLSIL.

This chain links TRBV2 with TRBJ2-2; D is tentatively TRBD1 or TRBD2 (5 bases each). The CDR3 has 14 amino acids. The ends were cut back, 4 bases at V and 4 bases at J, with 10 bases in the middle. Germline loops: CDR1 SNHLY, CDR2 FYNNEI. The CDR3 reads CASSVQGVTGELFF. The DNA for the CDR3 is TGTGCCAGCAGTGTGCAGGGAGTCACCGGGGAGCTGTTTTTT.

The chain recombines TRBV7-2 with TRBJ2-7; D is unresolved. CDR1 is SGHTA and CDR2 is FQGNSA in the germline V gene. V lost 4 bases and J 5 bases, leaving 6 bases between the germline ends. The CDR3 consists of 11 residues. Here the CDR3 reads CASSSWDEQYF. CDR3 bases: TGTGCCAGCAGCTCCTGGGACGAGCAGTACTTC.

In its sample, this clone is medium-sized. This chain uses TRBV10-3 with TRBJ2-7; 7 bases line up with TRBD1. This CDR3 region has 15 residues. J lost 0 bases, V lost 5 bases, and 7 bases had no gene match. Germline V CDR1 and CDR2: ENHRY, SYGVKD. The CDR3 region has the DNA TGTGCCATCAGTAGTATCAGGGGGAACTCCTACGAGCAGTACTTC. It yields the protein CAISSIRGNSYEQYF.

This chain joins TRBV5-1 and TRBJ1-4; D perhaps matches TRBD1 (6 bases). Per germline, CDR1 SGHRS and CDR2 YFSETQ. V lost 0 bases to trimming and J lost 6 bases, with 15 bases between them. There are 16 residues in the CDR3. CDR3 amino acids: CASSLAYRAPDEKLFF. As DNA, the CDR3 is TGCGCCAGCAGCTTGGCTTACAGGGCTCCGGATGAAAAACTGTTTTTT.

The chain is built from TRBV6-5 and TRBJ2-1, with 7 bases that match TRBD1. CDR1 is MNHEY and CDR2 is SVGAGI in the germline V gene. Trimming took 0 bases from V and 6 from J; bases not matched to a gene: 5. This CDR3 has 15 residues. The CDR3 coding sequence is TGTGCCAGCAGTTACTCCGAGGGGGCGGGCAATGAGCAGTTCTTC. It yields the protein CASSYSEGAGNEQFF.

V gene TRBV19 combines with J gene TRBJ2-1; 13 positions agree with TRBD2. The junction had 12 bases not matched to a gene; V was cut back by 4 bases and J by 9 bases. This CDR3 is built from 17 residues. Per the germline V gene, CDR1 is LNHDA and CDR2 is SQIVND (reference sequence). The CDR3 DNA reads TGTGCCAGTAGTAGGAGATGGACTAGCGGGAGCTGGGGTGAGCAGTTCTTC. Translated: CASSRRWTSGSWGEQFF. Drawing the rest from reference TRBV19 and TRBJ2-1, the complete variable domain is DGGITQSPKYLFRKEGQNVTLSCEQNLNHDAMYWYRQDPGQGLRLIYYSQIVNDFQKGDIAEGYSVSREKKESFPLTVTSAQKNPTAFYLCASSRRWTSGSWGEQFFGPGTRLTVL.

This clone has a handful of counts. The chain couples TRBV2 to TRBJ2-2; D might be TRBD1 (6 bases). Germline loops: CDR1 SNHLY, CDR2 FYNNEI. The V and J ends lost 6 bases and 6 bases respectively, with 11 bases between them. The CDR3 consists of 13 residues. The CDR3 nucleotides are TGTGCCAGCAGAAGGACAGTTCCCGGGGAGCTGTTTTTT. It encodes CASRRTVPGELFF.

This clone was counted only a few times. The rearrangement joins TRBV29-1 to TRBJ2-5; 9 positions match TRBD2. The ends lost 3 bases at V and 6 bases at J; junction bases unmatched: 14. CDR3 length equals 16 residues. The germline V gene has CDR1 SQVTM and CDR2 ANQGSEA. The CDR3 sequence is CSVEGRTSERVKTQYF. CDR3 coding DNA: TGCAGCGTTGAGGGCCGGACTAGCGAGAGAGTGAAGACCCAGTACTTC.